Described below is a single TCR beta chain sequence and its context. TCRdb re-derived calls from the 5' RACE reads in MiXCR, one entry per CDR3 protein. The table has roughly 69,000 distinct CDR3 sequences, about 20% seen once. There are 13 residues in the CDR3. The germline gives CDR1 SGHKS, CDR2 YYEKEE (reference sequence). Trimming stripped 1 base from V and 5 bases from J, with 10 bases between. Sequencing was performed on memory CD4+ T cells sorted from a lymph node. Subset of the sample: memory CD4+ T cells, CD4+CD45RO+CD25-. The origin of this receptor is a female donor with breast cancer. This chain links TRBV5-5 with TRBJ2-7; tentatively, D is TRBD2 (5 bases). CDR3 protein: CASSLNGDDEQYF. The CDR3 DNA reads as TGTGCCAGCAGCTTGAACGGGGATGACGAGCAGTACTTC.